The present T cell receptor (beta chain) was sequenced within a study of CXCR3-negative and CXCR3-positive naive CD8 T cells. The method, 5' RACE with UMI labels, was used to prepare the TRB cDNA libraries. TCRdb re-called the 5' RACE reads and catalogs CDR3 proteins one per entry, DNA excluded. The sample has tens of thousands of distinct CDR3 sequences. CDR3 length: 14 amino acids. Germline V gene lookup returns CDR1 SGHDN and CDR2 FVKESK. This rearrangement joins TRBV14 to TRBJ2-7; TCRdb returns TRBD1, unconfirmable since there is no DNA. Sequenced material: memory CD8+ T cells from blood. The clonotype comes from a human donor in good health. Some clones in this sample may be carry-over from other donors' samples. CDR3: CASSLQGVSYEQYF.